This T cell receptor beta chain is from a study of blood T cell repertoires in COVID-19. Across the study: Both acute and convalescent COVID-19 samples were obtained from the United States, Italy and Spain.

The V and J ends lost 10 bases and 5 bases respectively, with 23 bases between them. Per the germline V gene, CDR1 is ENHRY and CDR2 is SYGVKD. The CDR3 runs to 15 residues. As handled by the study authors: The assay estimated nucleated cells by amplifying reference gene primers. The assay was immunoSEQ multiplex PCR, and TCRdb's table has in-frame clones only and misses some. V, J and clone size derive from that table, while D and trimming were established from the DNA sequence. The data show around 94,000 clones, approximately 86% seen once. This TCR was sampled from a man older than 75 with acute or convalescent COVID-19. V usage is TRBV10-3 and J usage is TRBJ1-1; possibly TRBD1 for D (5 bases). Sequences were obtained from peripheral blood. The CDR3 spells CATKIGQGRRTEAFF. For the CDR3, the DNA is TGTGCCACTAAGATAGGGCAGGGCCGACGAACTGAAGCTTTCTTT.